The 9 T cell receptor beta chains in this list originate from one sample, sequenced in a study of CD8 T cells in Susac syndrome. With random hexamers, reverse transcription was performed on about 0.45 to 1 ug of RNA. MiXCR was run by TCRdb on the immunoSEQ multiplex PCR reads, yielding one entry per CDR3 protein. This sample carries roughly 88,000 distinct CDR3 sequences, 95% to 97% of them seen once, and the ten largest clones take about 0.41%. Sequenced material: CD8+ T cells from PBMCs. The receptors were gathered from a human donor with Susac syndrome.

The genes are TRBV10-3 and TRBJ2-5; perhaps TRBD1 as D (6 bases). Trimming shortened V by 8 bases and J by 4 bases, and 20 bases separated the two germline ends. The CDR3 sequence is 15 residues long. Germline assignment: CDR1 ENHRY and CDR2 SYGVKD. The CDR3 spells CAIGDGDKGGETQYF. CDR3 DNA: TGTGCCATCGGGGACGGGGACAAGGGTGGAGAGACCCAGTACTTC.

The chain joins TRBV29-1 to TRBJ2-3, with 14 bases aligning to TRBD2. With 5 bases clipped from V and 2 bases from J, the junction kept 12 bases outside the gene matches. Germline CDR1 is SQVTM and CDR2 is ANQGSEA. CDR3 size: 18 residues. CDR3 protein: CSVLAGTSGGSPTDTQYF. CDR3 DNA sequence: TGCAGCGTTCTAGCCGGGACTAGCGGGGGAAGTCCCACAGATACGCAGTATTTT.

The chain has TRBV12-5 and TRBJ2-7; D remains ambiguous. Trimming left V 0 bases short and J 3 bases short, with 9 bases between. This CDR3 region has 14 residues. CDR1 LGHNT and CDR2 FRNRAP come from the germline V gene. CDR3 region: CASGLVRSNYEQYV. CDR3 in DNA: TGTGCTAGTGGTTTGGTACGCTCCAACTACGAGCAGTACGTC.

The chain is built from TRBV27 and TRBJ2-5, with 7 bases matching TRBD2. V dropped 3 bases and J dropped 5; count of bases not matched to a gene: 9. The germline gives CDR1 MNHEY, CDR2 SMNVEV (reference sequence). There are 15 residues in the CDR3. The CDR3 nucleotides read TGTGCCAGCAGTTTGGGCGGGAGTGCGGTGGAGACCCAGTACTTC. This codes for CASSLGGSAVETQYF.

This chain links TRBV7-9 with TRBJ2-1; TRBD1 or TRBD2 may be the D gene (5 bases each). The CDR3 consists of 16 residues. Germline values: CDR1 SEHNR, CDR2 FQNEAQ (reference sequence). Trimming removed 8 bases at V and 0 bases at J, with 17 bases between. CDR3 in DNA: TGTGCCAGCGCCCTTTACGAGGGGAGCTCCTACAATGAGCAGTTCTTC. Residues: CASALYEGSSYNEQFF.

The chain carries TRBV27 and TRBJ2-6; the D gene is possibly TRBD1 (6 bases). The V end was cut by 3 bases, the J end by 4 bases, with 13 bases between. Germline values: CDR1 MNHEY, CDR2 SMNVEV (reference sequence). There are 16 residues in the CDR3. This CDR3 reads CASSFTQGEGANVLTF. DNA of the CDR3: TGTGCCAGCAGTTTTACACAGGGCGAAGGGGCCAACGTCCTGACTTTC.

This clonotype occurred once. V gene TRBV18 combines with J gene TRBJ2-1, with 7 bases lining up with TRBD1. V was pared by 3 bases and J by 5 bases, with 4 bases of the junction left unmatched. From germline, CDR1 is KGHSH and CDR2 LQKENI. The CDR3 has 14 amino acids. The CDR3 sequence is CASSPRDSNNEQFF. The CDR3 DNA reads TGTGCCAGCTCACCCCGGGACAGTAACAATGAGCAGTTCTTC.

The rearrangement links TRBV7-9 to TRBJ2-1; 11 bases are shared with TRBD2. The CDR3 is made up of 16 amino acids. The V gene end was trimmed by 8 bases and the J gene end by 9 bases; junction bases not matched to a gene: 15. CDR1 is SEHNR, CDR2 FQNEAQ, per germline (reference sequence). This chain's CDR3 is CASLRTTSGSISEQFF. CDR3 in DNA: TGTGCCAGCCTTCGCACTACTAGCGGGAGTATAAGTGAGCAGTTCTTC.

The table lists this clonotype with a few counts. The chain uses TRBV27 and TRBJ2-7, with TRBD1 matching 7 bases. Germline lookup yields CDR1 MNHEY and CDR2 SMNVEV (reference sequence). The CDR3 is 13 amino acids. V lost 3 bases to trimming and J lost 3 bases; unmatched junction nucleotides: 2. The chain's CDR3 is CASSFGTVYEQYF. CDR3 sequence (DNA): TGTGCCAGCAGTTTCGGGACAGTCTACGAGCAGTACTTC.